A selection of T cell receptor beta chains follows, all from one sample in a study of T cells in Graves' hyperthyroidism and ophthalmopathy. TCRdb analysed the multiplex PCR reads with MiXCR anew, one entry per CDR3 protein. The sample includes about 520,000 distinct CDR3 sequences, around 24% of them seen just once. Sequencing input: blood. These TCRs come from a woman in her 30s with Graves' ophthalmopathy. Each CDR3 is given with its conserved first and last residue. A D gene is named only where the DNA matches it firmly. Not all rows give a size; the values are once, few, many and, for expanded clones, a class.

TRBJ1-6 TRBV19 NA few CASMGRGDNSPLHF TGTGCCAGTATGGGAAGGGGAGATAATTCACCCCTCCACTTT
TRBJ1-6 TRBV9 TRBD1 NA CASSTGTGDYNSPLHF TGTGCCAGCAGCACCGGGACAGGCGATTATAATTCACCCCTCCACTTT
TRBJ2-5 TRBV6-1 TRBD2 once CASSATSGPQETQYF TGTGCCAGCAGTGCGACTAGCGGCCCCCAAGAGACCCAGTACTTC
TRBJ1-2 TRBV6-2/TRBV6-3 NA many CASEGGGYGYTF TGTGCCAGCGAGGGAGGGGGGTATGGCTACACCTTC
TRBJ2-5 TRBV27 NA many CASSFLSGGLYETQYF TGTGCCAGCAGTTTCCTTTCAGGGGGACTTTACGAGACCCAGTACTTC
TRBJ1-5 TRBV29-1 TRBD1 many CSVGQGGNQPQHF TGCAGCGTGGGGCAGGGGGGCAATCAGCCCCAGCATTTT
TRBJ2-7 TRBV6-5 TRBD1 NA CASSYSRDRGDHEQYF TGTGCCAGCAGTTACTCCCGGGACAGGGGCGACCACGAGCAGTACTTC
TRBJ2-5 TRBV12-3/TRBV12-4 TRBD2 NA CASRHDSGMQETQYF TGTGCCAGCAGGCATGATAGCGGGATGCAAGAGACCCAGTACTTC
TRBJ2-7 TRBV4-1 NA many CASSQEILTYEQYF TGCGCCAGCAGCCAAGAGATCCTGACCTACGAGCAGTACTTC
TRBJ2-2 TRBV6-1 NA many CASSFGELFF TGTGCCAGCAGTTTCGGGGAGCTGTTTTTT
TRBJ1-1 TRBV27 NA many CASSLSSLVRSEAFF TGTGCCAGCAGTTTATCGAGTCTGGTGAGATCTGAAGCTTTCTTT
TRBJ2-7 TRBV3-1 NA few CASSQRRLSHYEQYF TGTGCCAGCAGCCAAAGGAGACTTTCTCACTACGAGCAGTACTTC
TRBJ2-7 TRBV6-5 TRBD1 many CASSFFTGASYEQYF TGTGCCAGCAGTTTCTTCACAGGGGCCTCCTACGAGCAGTACTTC
TRBJ1-1 TRBV12-3/TRBV12-4 NA few CASSLVPGWTEAFF TGTGCCAGCAGTTTAGTTCCGGGGTGGACTGAAGCTTTCTTT
TRBJ1-2 TRBV28 NA NA CASSPALNRGYTF TGTGCCAGCAGTCCCGCTTTAAATAGGGGCTACACCTTC
TRBJ1-2 TRBV4-1 TRBD1 NA CASSQSVTGGHYGYTF TGCGCCAGCAGCCAGTCCGTGACAGGGGGTCACTATGGCTACACCTTC
TRBJ2-2 TRBV7-3 NA many CASSLPGATTGELFF TGTGCCAGCAGCTTACCGGGGGCTACCACCGGGGAGCTGTTTTTT
TRBJ1-5 TRBV27 NA NA CASRSGALSNQPQHF TGTGCCAGCAGGTCCGGGGCTCTAAGCAATCAGCCCCAGCATTTT
TRBJ2-7 TRBV19 NA many CASSTGPDPLFSSYEQYF TGTGCCAGTAGTACAGGACCAGACCCACTTTTTAGCTCCTACGAGCAGTACTTC
TRBJ2-5 TRBV11-2 TRBD1 NA CASSDSRTGSETQYF TGTGCCAGCAGCGACTCCAGGACAGGGTCAGAGACCCAGTACTTC
TRBJ1-2 TRBV7-2 NA many CASRPPIGTEYGYTF TGTGCCAGCAGACCCCCTATCGGGACCGAGTATGGCTACACCTTC
TRBJ2-7 TRBV27 NA many CASSLGAGGSSYEQYF TGTGCCAGCAGTTTAGGAGCGGGCGGAAGCTCCTACGAGCAGTACTTC
TRBJ2-7 TRBV6-5 TRBD2 NA CASSWGAGGIYEQYF TGTGCCAGCAGTTGGGGAGCGGGAGGTATATACGAGCAGTACTTC
TRBJ1-2 TRBV10-3 NA NA CAISESGPYGYTF TGTGCCATCAGTGAGTCGGGTCCCTATGGCTACACCTTC
TRBJ1-1 TRBV28 NA NA CASSLYRTAEAFF TGTGCCAGCAGTTTATATAGGACCGCTGAAGCTTTCTTT
TRBJ1-5 TRBV2 NA once CASRLSGTRYQPQHF TGTGCCAGCCGACTTTCCGGGACCAGATATCAGCCCCAGCATTTT
TRBJ2-2 TRBV7-9 TRBD1 many CASSLKGTGVNTGELFF TGTGCCAGCAGCTTAAAAGGGACAGGGGTTAACACCGGGGAGCTGTTTTTT
TRBJ2-5 TRBV12-5 NA NA CASEPGNLQETQYF TGTGCTAGTGAGCCAGGGAACCTCCAAGAGACCCAGTACTTC
TRBJ2-7 TRBV6-5 TRBD1 many CASSPAPGQSYEQYF TGTGCCAGCAGTCCCGCCCCGGGACAGTCTTACGAGCAGTACTTC